The 9 T cell receptor beta chains in this list originate from one sample, sequenced in a study of control samples from healthy donors and cancer patients. Assay: immunoSEQ multiplex PCR; the TCRdb copy retains only in-frame clones and omits some. Of approximately 150,000 clones in the sample, around 94% were seen once. Input material: blood. The source of these receptors is a man in his forties in good health.

The genes are TRBV6-6 and TRBJ2-7; possibly TRBD1 for D (6 bases). The V gene lost 4 bases and the J gene lost 1 base, with 11 bases spanning the gap. This CDR3 spans 14 amino acids. Germline V gene sequence: CDR1 MNHNY, CDR2 SVGAGI (reference sequence). The CDR3 sequence is CASSSSQGSYEQYF. CDR3 in DNA: TGTGCCAGCAGTTCCTCTCAGGGGTCCTACGAGCAGTACTTC.

This chain links TRBV11-2 with TRBJ2-2, with TRBD2 matching 10 bases. This CDR3 spans 15 amino acids. CDR1 is SGHAT, CDR2 FQNNGV, per germline. Trimming took 8 bases from V and 4 from J; bases not matched to a gene: 7. The CDR3 nucleotides are TGTGCCAGCCGAGCGGGAGGGCCGATCACCGGGGAGCTGTTTTTT. Protein product: CASRAGGPITGELFF.

The chain combines TRBV10-2 with TRBJ2-1; D is unclear. V gave up 4 bases and J gave up 5 bases, with 9 bases separating them. CDR3 length: 13 residues. Germline V gene data show CDR1 as WSHSY and CDR2 as SAAADI. This chain's CDR3 is CASSVEVNNEQFF. The CDR3 bases are TGCGCCAGCAGTGTTGAGGTGAACAATGAGCAGTTCTTC.

This clone occurred once. The chain joins TRBV5-6 to TRBJ2-3; a possible D gene is TRBD2 (7 bases). The V and J ends lost 1 base and 5 bases respectively, with 17 bases between them. Germline CDR1 is SGHDT and CDR2 is YYEEEE. CDR3 length: 16 amino acids. This chain's CDR3 is CASSLKEGGRQDTQYF. Here the CDR3 DNA reads TGTGCCAGCAGCTTGAAGGAGGGGGGGCGGCAAGATACGCAGTATTTT.

The chain's CDR3 is CASSVVDSSSYGYTF. In nucleotides, the CDR3 is TGTGCCAGCAGCGTAGTAGACAGTTCCTCCTATGGCTACACCTTC. The J gene is TRBJ1-2, the V gene TRBV9, with D perhaps TRBD1 (5 bases). The germline V and J ends were trimmed by 0 bases and 4 bases, with 13 bases remaining between them. This CDR3 has 15 amino acids. Germline V gene sequence: CDR1 SGDLS, CDR2 YYNGEE.

This chain joins TRBV6-5 and TRBJ1-1; the D is unclear. The CDR3 sequence is 11 residues long. Germline loops: CDR1 MNHEY, CDR2 SVGAGI. With 6 bases removed from V and 7 bases from J, the gap between germline ends came to 9 bases. CDR3 DNA sequence: TGTGCCAGCAGGCTGGGCAGTGAAGCTTTCTTT. It translates to CASRLGSEAFF.

The genes are TRBV14 and TRBJ1-2, with D possibly TRBD1 on 5 matching bases. V lost 1 base to trimming and J lost 3 bases, with 18 bases between them. This CDR3 is built from 17 residues. Germline CDR1 and CDR2: SGHDN and FVKESK. The CDR3 sequence is CASSQAWGFGEDYGYTF. Here the CDR3 DNA reads TGTGCCAGCAGCCAAGCCTGGGGGTTCGGGGAGGACTATGGCTACACCTTC.

The chain uses TRBV5-6 and TRBJ1-4, with a possible D match to TRBD1 (5 bases). CDR3 length: 15 amino acids. Deletions cut 0 bases from V and 5 bases from J, with 11 bases between. Germline CDR1 reads SGHDT; CDR2 reads YYEEEE. DNA of the CDR3: TGTGCCAGCAGCTTGGAGGCTGGGGGGAATGAAAAACTGTTTTTT. This translates into CASSLEAGGNEKLFF.

This chain connects TRBV29-1 to TRBJ2-5; D is unclear. CDR1 SQVTM and CDR2 ANQGSEA come from the germline V gene. Trimming removed 4 bases from V and 1 base from J, with 7 bases in between. The CDR3 totals 12 residues. The CDR3, as DNA: TGCAGCGTTGTCTTCACCCAAGAGACCCAGTACTTC. This encodes CSVVFTQETQYF.